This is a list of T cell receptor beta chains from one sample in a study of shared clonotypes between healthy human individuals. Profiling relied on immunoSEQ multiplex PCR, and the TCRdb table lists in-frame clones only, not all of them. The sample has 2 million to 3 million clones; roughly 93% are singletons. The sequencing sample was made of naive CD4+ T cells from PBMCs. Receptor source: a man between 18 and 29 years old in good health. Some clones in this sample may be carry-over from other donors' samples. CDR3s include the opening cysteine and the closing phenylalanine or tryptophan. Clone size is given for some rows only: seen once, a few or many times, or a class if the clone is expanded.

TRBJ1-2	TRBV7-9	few	CASTPGIRHGDYGYTF
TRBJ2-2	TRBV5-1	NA	CASSVTLATGELFF
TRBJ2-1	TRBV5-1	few	CASSLEGNEQFF
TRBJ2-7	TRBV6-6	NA	CASSYRGQGDEQYF
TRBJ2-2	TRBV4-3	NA	CASSQALNTGELFF
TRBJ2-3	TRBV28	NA	CASSHPGTSTDTQYF
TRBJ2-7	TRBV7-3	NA	CASSLMASGTTYEQYF
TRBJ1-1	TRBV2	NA	CASSVFQPGQNTEAFF
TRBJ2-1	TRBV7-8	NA	CASSSALTAGSSYNEQFF
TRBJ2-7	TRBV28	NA	CASSFRGRSLEQYF
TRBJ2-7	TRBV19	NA	CASSPSVWRPTSYEQYF
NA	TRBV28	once	CASSLGPPSSYEQYF
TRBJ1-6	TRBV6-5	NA	CASSYERQGRNSPLHF
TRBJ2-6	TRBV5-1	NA	CASSLGFGAGANVLTF
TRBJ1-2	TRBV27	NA	CASSLGRDYGYTF